These 22 T cell receptor beta chains were sequenced from one sample in a study of blood T cells in healthy people across ages. A sample-barcoded 5' primer and a J-beta primer mix were used in a second PCR of roughly 7 to 12 cycles. In TCRdb, the 5' RACE reads were re-called with MiXCR into one record per CDR3 protein. Altogether hundreds of thousands of distinct CDR3 sequences are present, 58% being singletons, with the ten largest covering 22%. The source material was blood. The receptors here all came from a young man in good health.

The chain uses TRBV29-1 and TRBJ2-3, with 9 nucleotides matching TRBD1. Trimming took 8 bases from V and 7 from J; bases not matched to a gene: 22. CDR1 and CDR2 from the germline V gene are SQVTM and ANQGSEA. This CDR3 has 17 amino acids. The CDR3 sequence is CSLTGTGSWGTANTQYF. CDR3 bases: TGCAGCCTTACCGGGACAGGGAGTTGGGGTACGGCAAATACGCAGTATTTT.

This clonotype has a handful of counts. V gene TRBV7-9 combines with J gene TRBJ2-5; either TRBD1 or TRBD2 may fit D (5 bases each). V was shortened by 2 bases and J by 2 bases, with 24 bases between the two germline ends. This CDR3 comprises 19 residues. Germline V gives CDR1 SEHNR, CDR2 FQNEAQ (reference sequence). In DNA, the CDR3 is TGTGCCAGCAGCTTACTTAGAGGGCAGGGCTCGGCCCCTCAAGAGACCCAGTACTTC. Translated: CASSLLRGQGSAPQETQYF.

This clonotype was counted between two and nine times. The chain recombines TRBV29-1 with TRBJ2-2; perhaps TRBD1 as D (5 bases). The V end was cut by 3 bases, the J end by 3 bases, with 11 bases between. Looked up from germline, CDR1 is SQVTM and CDR2 is ANQGSEA. This CDR3 spans 14 amino acids. CDR3 sequence (DNA): TGCAGCGTTGAGGGGCCCCTGGACACCGGGGAGCTGTTTTTT. Protein: CSVEGPLDTGELFF.

This sequence joins TRBV4-1 and TRBJ2-7; maybe TRBD1 (6 bases). The germline gives CDR1 MGHRA, CDR2 YSYEKL. The CDR3 consists of 15 residues. Trimming removed 0 bases at V and 0 bases at J, with 9 bases between. CDR3 in DNA: TGCGCCAGCAGCCAAGAGACAGGCAACTCCTACGAGCAGTACTTC. As protein: CASSQETGNSYEQYF.

The chain is built from TRBV4-2 and TRBJ2-7; D may correspond to TRBD1 or TRBD2 (5 bases each). Trimming left V 2 bases short and J 3 bases short, with 14 bases between. CDR3 length: 15 residues. Per germline, CDR1 LGHNA and CDR2 YNFKEQ. The CDR3 protein is CASSQTGTRGYEQYF. The CDR3 nucleotides read TGTGCCAGCAGCCAAACCGGGACCCGTGGCTACGAGCAGTACTTC.

This clonotype was detected only a few times. This chain connects TRBV7-9 to TRBJ2-3; D gene ambiguous. Germline CDR1 reads SEHNR; CDR2 reads FQNEAQ (reference sequence). The CDR3 has 15 amino acids. V was cut by 5 bases and J by 2 bases, with 14 bases left in between. CDR3 loop: CASSLARAFTDTQYF. Written as DNA, the CDR3 is TGTGCCAGCAGCCTGGCGCGTGCATTCACAGATACGCAGTATTTT.

This rearrangement joins TRBV9 to TRBJ2-3, with D maybe TRBD2 (7 bases). Per germline, CDR1 SGDLS and CDR2 YYNGEE. Trimming left V 0 bases short and J 2 bases short, with 13 bases between. This CDR3 is built from 16 residues. The CDR3 DNA reads TGTGCCAGCAGCGTAGTCGGCGGGGGCTACACAGATACGCAGTATTTT. It codes for CASSVVGGGYTDTQYF.

Only a few counts were recorded for this clonotype. This rearrangement joins TRBV20-1 to TRBJ1-2; tentatively, D is TRBD1 (5 bases). V was trimmed by 5 bases and J by 8 bases, leaving 18 bases between them. The CDR3 runs to 13 residues. Germline CDR1 DFQATT, CDR2 SNEGSKA (reference sequence). CDR3 amino acids: CSAGAGEVGGYTF. CDR3 coding DNA: TGCAGTGCTGGGGCAGGCGAGGTGGGGGGCTACACCTTC.

This clonotype was seen once. The chain employs TRBV5-1 and TRBJ2-1; TRBD2 matches at 9 bases. The CDR3 consists of 16 residues. Germline values: CDR1 SGHRS, CDR2 YFSETQ. Trimming took 8 bases from V and 7 from J; bases not matched to a gene: 16. DNA for the CDR3: TGCGCCAGTTCCCCCGTCGGGCGGGAGGGCCGAAATGAGCAGTTCTTC. Protein: CASSPVGREGRNEQFF.

As for this clonotype: A much bigger clone sits one base away, suggesting this may be a read error. The chain uses TRBV15 and TRBJ2-5; the D gene is possibly TRBD1 (5 bases). The ends were cut back, 1 base at V and 5 bases at J, with 11 bases in the middle. The CDR3 is 14 residues long. Germline CDR1 LNHNV, CDR2 YYDKDF (reference sequence). The CDR3 DNA reads as TGTGCCACCAGCAGAGGGGTAGGGGTTGAGACCCAGTACTTC. Translating it yields CATSRGVGVETQYF.

The chain carries TRBV12-3 or TRBV12-4 and TRBJ2-7, with D perhaps TRBD2 (7 bases). V was pared by 3 bases and J by 0 bases, with 12 bases between. This CDR3 region has 15 residues. CDR3 amino acids: CASSFLGGPSYEQYF. DNA for the CDR3: TGTGCCAGCAGTTTTCTCGGGGGGCCCTCCTACGAGCAGTACTTC.

The V gene is TRBV29-1, the J gene TRBJ2-4, with TRBD1 matching over 12 bases. The junction had 16 bases not matched to a gene; V was cut back by 6 bases and J by 13 bases. The length of the CDR3 is 15 residues. Germline CDR1 is SQVTM and CDR2 is ANQGSEA. The CDR3 region has the DNA TGCAGCGTAGATGCCGGGACAGGGGGCTACAATGAGCAGTACTTC. It encodes CSVDAGTGGYNEQYF.

This clonotype was recorded a few times. The genes are TRBV2 and TRBJ2-5, with D unclear. CDR3 size: 15 residues. CDR1 and CDR2 from the germline V gene are SNHLY and FYNNEI. V gave up 3 bases and J gave up 2 bases, with 13 bases separating them. The CDR3 loop reads CASSDKVLLQETQYF. The CDR3 DNA is TGTGCCAGCAGTGACAAGGTCCTTTTACAAGAGACCCAGTACTTC.

The chain is built from TRBV12-3 or TRBV12-4 and TRBJ2-1; D call uncertain. Trimming took 10 bases from V and 4 from J, leaving 8 bases between them. The CDR3 loop spans 11 amino acids. CDR3 DNA sequence: TGTGCCATCCTAAGGTACAATGAGCAGTTCTTC. Amino acids: CAILRYNEQFF.

This sequence joins TRBV7-2 and TRBJ2-7; D remains unclear. CDR1 SGHTA and CDR2 FQGNSA come from the germline V gene. Trimming removed 8 bases from V and 6 bases from J, with 20 bases in between. CDR3 length equals 14 residues. The CDR3 nucleotides read TGTGCCAGCTCAAAGCCGTCTGGTAGTGGCGAGCAGTACTTC. Encoded protein: CASSKPSGSGEQYF.

The gene calls are TRBV20-1 and TRBJ2-1; D is possibly TRBD2 (5 bases). The CDR3 length is 17 residues. Germline-derived CDR1 and CDR2 are DFQATT and SNEGSKA (reference sequence). V was cut by 0 bases and J by 3 bases, with 18 bases left in between. The CDR3 is CSARDATAKRSYNEQFF. DNA of the CDR3: TGCAGTGCTAGAGATGCCACGGCGAAGCGGAGCTACAATGAGCAGTTCTTC.

This clonotype is a singleton in its sample. This chain uses TRBV5-1 with TRBJ2-1; D call uncertain. Per germline, CDR1 SGHRS and CDR2 YFSETQ. The CDR3 is 13 residues long. The V gene lost 2 bases and the J gene lost 7 bases, with 10 bases spanning the gap. This CDR3 is CASSFSETNEQFF. CDR3 coding DNA: TGCGCCAGCAGCTTCTCCGAGACTAATGAGCAGTTCTTC.

The rearrangement uses TRBV20-1 and TRBJ2-3; maybe TRBD2 (5 bases). The CDR3 has 16 amino acids. Deletions cut 0 bases from V and 2 bases from J, with 15 bases between. Looked up from germline, CDR1 is DFQATT and CDR2 is SNEGSKA (reference sequence). Here the CDR3 reads CSARDRIRESTDTQYF. CDR3 nucleotide sequence: TGCAGTGCTAGAGATCGGATACGGGAATCCACAGATACGCAGTATTTT.

The chain combines TRBV4-3 with TRBJ1-3; no clear D. The length of the CDR3 is 14 residues. Germline V gene data show CDR1 as LGHNA and CDR2 as YSLEER. The V end lost 1 base, the J end lost 0 bases, and 4 bases lay between the germline ends. The CDR3 here is CASSQGDSGNTIYF. For the CDR3, the DNA is TGCGCCAGCAGCCAAGGGGACTCTGGAAACACCATATATTTT.

The sample holds a few counts of this clonotype. The chain combines TRBV4-3 with TRBJ2-1; D call uncertain. The germline V gene encodes CDR1 LGHNA and CDR2 YSLEER. This CDR3 has 16 residues. The ends were cut back, 0 bases at V and 4 bases at J, with 13 bases in the middle. CDR3 residues: CASSQDYRAPYNEQFF. The CDR3 nucleotides read TGCGCCAGCAGCCAAGACTATCGCGCCCCGTACAATGAGCAGTTCTTC.

The chain carries TRBV12-3 or TRBV12-4 and TRBJ1-1; TRBD1 might be the D (5 bases). The CDR3 is made up of 12 amino acids. Trimming left V 3 bases short and J 8 bases short, with 10 bases between. For the CDR3, the DNA is TGTGCCAGCAGTTTTAGGGGAACAGAAGCTTTCTTT. Amino acids: CASSFRGTEAFF.

The rearrangement joins TRBV20-1 to TRBJ2-7; a possible D gene is TRBD2 (6 bases). This CDR3 region has 13 residues. Germline V gene sequence: CDR1 DFQATT, CDR2 SNEGSKA (reference sequence). The ends were cut back, 7 bases at V and 1 base at J, with 14 bases in the middle. CDR3 nucleotide sequence: TGCAGTGTACCATGGGGACTTTCCTACGAGCAGTACTTC. This gives the protein CSVPWGLSYEQYF.